This T cell receptor beta chain came from a study of vaccination and CD4 T cells after COVID-19. Study background: Each participant was administered two doses of a vaccine, which was either BNT162b2 or mRNA-1273.

Trimming removed 5 bases from V and 0 bases from J; junction bases left unmatched: 4. Germline loops: CDR1 MRHNA, CDR2 SNTAGT. The length of the CDR3 is 16 residues. The assay that was used to sequence DNA from cultured CD4+ T cells was the Oncomine TCR Beta short-read assay. TCRdb itself ran the PCR reads through MiXCR, one entry per CDR3 protein. The sample has around 21,000 distinct CDR3 sequences; approximately 50% are singletons. About this clonotype itself: Its antigen is unidentified.

Treatment denoted: roughly ten-day PBMC culture with coronavirus spike peptide pools or control peptides (ViraFEST assay). This chain links TRBV6-4 with TRBJ2-3, with TRBD2 matching 11 bases. The specimen sequenced was CD4+ T cells from blood, cultured in vitro. This receptor was taken from a human donor who had recovered from COVID-19. Here the CDR3 reads CASSQVAGGSTDTQYF. CDR3 in DNA: TGTGCCAGCAGTCAAGTAGCGGGAGGGAGCACAGATACGCAGTATTTT.